These 11 T cell receptor beta chains share one sample of origin, sequenced in a study of blood T cell repertoires in COVID-19. Assay: immunoSEQ multiplex PCR; the TCRdb copy retains only in-frame clones and omits some. Seen here are around 700,000 clones, approximately 90% observed once, and the top ten hold roughly 0.26%. The sample consisted of peripheral blood. The receptors were gathered from a woman aged 18-29 years with acute or convalescent COVID-19.

J is TRBJ2-7 and V is TRBV30; a weak D match, TRBD2 (6 bases). CDR3 length: 12 residues. From germline, CDR1 is GTSNPN and CDR2 SVGIG (reference sequence). The V end was cut by 3 bases, the J end by 5 bases, with 11 bases between. The chain's CDR3 is CAWRRGGHEQYF. The CDR3 bases are TGTGCCTGGAGGCGGGGAGGCCACGAGCAGTACTTC.

This clone was seen only a few times. V and J are TRBV19 and TRBJ1-1, with D perhaps matching TRBD1 (5 bases). The germline V gene has CDR1 LNHDA and CDR2 SQIVND (reference sequence). The CDR3 totals 13 residues. V shed 7 bases and J shed 3 bases, with 12 bases lying between them. CDR3 loop: CASTLTEYTEAFF. CDR3 DNA sequence: TGTGCCAGTACCCTGACAGAGTACACTGAAGCTTTCTTT.

The rearrangement links TRBV6-5 to TRBJ1-2, with D possibly being TRBD1 (5 bases). Per germline, CDR1 MNHEY and CDR2 SVGAGI. Trimming pared 4 bases from V and 9 bases from J, leaving 15 bases between. The CDR3 covers 13 residues. CDR3 sequence: CASSSSSQGSYTF. The CDR3 DNA reads TGTGCCAGCAGTTCCTCGTCCCAGGGAAGCTACACCTTC.

The CDR3 loop is CASRTAYYGYTF. The CDR3 nucleotides read TGTGCCAGCAGGACAGCTTACTATGGCTACACCTTC. V usage is TRBV12-3 or TRBV12-4 and J usage is TRBJ1-2, with D perhaps TRBD1 (5 bases). The CDR3 length is 12 residues. V lost 6 bases to trimming and J lost 3 bases, with 8 bases between them.

The CDR3: CASSQDSPQSLAGGRQYF. In DNA form, the CDR3 reads TGCGCCAGCAGCCAAGATTCCCCACAATCACTAGCGGGGGGGCGTCAGTACTTC. The chain couples TRBV4-1 to TRBJ2-4, with 13 nucleotides matching TRBD2. The trim removed 0 bases at V and 12 bases at J, leaving 14 bases unmatched. The V gene's germline CDR1 is MGHRA and CDR2 YSYEKL. There are 18 residues in the CDR3.

This clone appeared a few times. The chain joins TRBV9 to TRBJ2-3, with D unresolved. The CDR3 is 15 amino acids. The germline V gene has CDR1 SGDLS and CDR2 YYNGEE. Trimming stripped 0 bases from V and 4 bases from J, with 12 bases between. The CDR3 region is CASSVGGYSPDTQYF. CDR3 coding DNA: TGTGCCAGCAGCGTAGGCGGTTACTCGCCAGATACGCAGTATTTT.

The CDR3 sequence is CASSLGRPGELFF. DNA for the CDR3: TGTGCCAGCAGTTTGGGGAGGCCCGGGGAGCTGTTTTTT. This chain uses TRBV12-3 or TRBV12-4 with TRBJ2-2; TRBD2 might be the D (6 bases). CDR3 length: 13 amino acids. The V and J ends lost 3 bases and 6 bases respectively, with 8 bases between them.

The rearrangement uses TRBV5-5 and TRBJ2-3, with a tentative D call TRBD2 (6 bases). The CDR3 sequence is 16 residues long. Between the trimmed V and J ends, which lost 0 bases and 4 bases, there was a span of 15 bases. Germline loops: CDR1 SGHKS, CDR2 YYEKEE (reference sequence). CDR3 loop: CASSLEVRLEADTQYF. Here the CDR3 DNA reads TGTGCCAGCAGCTTGGAGGTGAGACTAGAGGCAGATACGCAGTATTTT.

The chain links TRBV4-1 to TRBJ2-7; 10 nucleotides line up with TRBD1. This CDR3 contains 14 residues. After removal of 5 bases from V and 7 bases from J, the junction contained 8 bases not matched to a gene. Germline V CDR1 and CDR2: MGHRA, YSYEKL. DNA of the CDR3: TGCGCCAGCAGCTCGGGGACAGGGGTAAGGGAGCAGTACTTC. Translation: CASSSGTGVREQYF.

The rearrangement uses TRBV5-1 and TRBJ1-2, with 12 nucleotides matching TRBD1. Per germline, CDR1 SGHRS and CDR2 YFSETQ. The V segment lost 3 bases and the J segment 8 bases; nucleotides outside the gene matches: 5. CDR3 length: 14 amino acids. The CDR3 DNA reads as TGCGCCAGCAGCTCGGGACAGGGGGCAGAAGGCTACACCTTC. Translated, it gives CASSSGQGAEGYTF.

The chain combines TRBV18 with TRBJ1-1; D is unresolved. CDR3 length: 15 amino acids. Trimming cost V 3 bases and J 0 bases, with 11 bases left between them. Germline V gives CDR1 KGHSH, CDR2 LQKENI. Written as DNA, the CDR3 is TGTGCCAGCTCACCGGTCCGGGGATTGAACACTGAAGCTTTCTTT. Protein product: CASSPVRGLNTEAFF.